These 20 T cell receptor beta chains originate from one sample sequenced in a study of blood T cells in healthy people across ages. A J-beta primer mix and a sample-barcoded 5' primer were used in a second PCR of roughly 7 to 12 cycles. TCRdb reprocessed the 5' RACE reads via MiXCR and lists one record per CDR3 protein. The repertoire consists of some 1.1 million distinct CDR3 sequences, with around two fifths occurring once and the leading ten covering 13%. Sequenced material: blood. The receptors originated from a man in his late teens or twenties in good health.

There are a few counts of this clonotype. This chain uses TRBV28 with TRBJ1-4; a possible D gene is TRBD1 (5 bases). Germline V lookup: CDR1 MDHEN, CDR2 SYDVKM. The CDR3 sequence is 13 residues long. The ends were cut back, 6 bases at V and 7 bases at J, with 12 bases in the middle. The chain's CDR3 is CASRRTFSEKLFF. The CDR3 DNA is TGTGCCAGCAGACGGACATTTAGTGAAAAACTGTTTTTT.

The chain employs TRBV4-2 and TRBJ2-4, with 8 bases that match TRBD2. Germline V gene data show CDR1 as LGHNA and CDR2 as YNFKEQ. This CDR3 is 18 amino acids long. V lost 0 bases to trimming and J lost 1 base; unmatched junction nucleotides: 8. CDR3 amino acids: CASSQDFGGGTAKNIQYF. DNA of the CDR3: TGTGCCAGCAGCCAAGATTTCGGGGGGGGGACGGCCAAAAACATTCAGTACTTC.

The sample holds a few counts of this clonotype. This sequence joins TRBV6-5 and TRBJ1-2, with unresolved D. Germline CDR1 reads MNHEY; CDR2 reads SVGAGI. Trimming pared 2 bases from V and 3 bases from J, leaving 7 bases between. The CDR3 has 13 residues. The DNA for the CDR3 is TGTGCCAGCAGTTACCTGGGGTACTATGGCTACACCTTC. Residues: CASSYLGYYGYTF.

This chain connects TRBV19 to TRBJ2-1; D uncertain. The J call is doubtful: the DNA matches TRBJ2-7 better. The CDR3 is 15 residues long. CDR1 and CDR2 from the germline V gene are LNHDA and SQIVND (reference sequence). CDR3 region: CASSIAGNSYNEQYF. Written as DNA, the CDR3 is TGTGCCAGTAGTATAGCAGGTAACTCCTACAATGAGCAGTACTTC.

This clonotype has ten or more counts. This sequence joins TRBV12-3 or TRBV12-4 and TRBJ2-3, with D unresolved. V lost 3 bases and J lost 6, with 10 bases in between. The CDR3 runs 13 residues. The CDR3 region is CASSFERLDTQYF. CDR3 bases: TGTGCCAGCAGTTTCGAACGGCTGGATACGCAGTATTTT.

This chain's CDR3 is CASSLKVEGRSYGYTF. The DNA for the CDR3 is TGTGCCAGCAGCTTAAAGGTTGAGGGTCGGAGCTATGGCTACACCTTC. V gene TRBV7-3 combines with J gene TRBJ1-2; the D is unclear. Per germline, CDR1 SGHTA and CDR2 FQGTGA. V was clipped by 1 base and J by 4 bases, with 16 bases between them. There are 16 residues in the CDR3.

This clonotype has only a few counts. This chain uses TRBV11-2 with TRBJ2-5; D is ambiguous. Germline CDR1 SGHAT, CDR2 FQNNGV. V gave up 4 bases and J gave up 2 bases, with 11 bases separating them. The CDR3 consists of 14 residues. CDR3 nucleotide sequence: TGTGCCAGCAGCTCCCGGGCCATACAAGAGACCCAGTACTTC. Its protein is CASSSRAIQETQYF.

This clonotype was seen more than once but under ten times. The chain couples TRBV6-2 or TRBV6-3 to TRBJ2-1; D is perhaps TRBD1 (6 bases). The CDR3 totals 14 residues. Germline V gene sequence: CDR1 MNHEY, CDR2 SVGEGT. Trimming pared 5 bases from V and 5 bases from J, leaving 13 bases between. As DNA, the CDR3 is TGTGCCAGCAGTCCGAGCAACAGGGACAATGAGCAGTTCTTC. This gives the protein CASSPSNRDNEQFF.

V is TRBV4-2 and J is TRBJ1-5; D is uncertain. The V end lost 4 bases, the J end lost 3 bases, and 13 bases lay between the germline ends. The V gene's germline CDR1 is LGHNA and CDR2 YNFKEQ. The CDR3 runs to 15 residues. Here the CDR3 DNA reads TGTGCCAGCAGCCTTCAAACGGAGGTCAATCAGCCCCAGCATTTT. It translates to CASSLQTEVNQPQHF.

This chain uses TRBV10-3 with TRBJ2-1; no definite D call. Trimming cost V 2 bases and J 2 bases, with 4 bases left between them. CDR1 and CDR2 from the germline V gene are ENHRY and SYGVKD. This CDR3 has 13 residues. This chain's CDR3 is CAISETPYNEQFF. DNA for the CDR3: TGTGCCATCAGTGAGACTCCCTACAATGAGCAGTTCTTC.

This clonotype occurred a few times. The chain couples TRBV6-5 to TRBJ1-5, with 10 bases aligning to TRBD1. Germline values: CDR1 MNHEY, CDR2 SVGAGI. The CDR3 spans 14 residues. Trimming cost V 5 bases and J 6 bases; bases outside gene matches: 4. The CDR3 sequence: CASSGQGVSQPQHF. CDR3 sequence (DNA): TGTGCCAGCAGTGGACAGGGGGTAAGTCAGCCCCAGCATTTT.

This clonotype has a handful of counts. DNA of the CDR3: TGTGCCAGCAGTTTAATGACTAGCGCCTTCAATGAGCAGTTCTTC. Its protein product is CASSLMTSAFNEQFF. This sequence joins TRBV27 and TRBJ2-1; 8 nucleotides agree with TRBD2. The CDR3 contains 15 residues. The germline CDR1 and CDR2 sequences are MNHEY and SMNVEV (reference sequence). V trimming: 2 bases; J trimming: 6 bases; junction bases outside the gene matches: 6.

CDR3 in amino acids: CASSSGPISYGYTF. CDR3 coding DNA: TGTGCCAGCAGCTCCGGACCGATCTCTTATGGCTACACCTTC. This chain links TRBV7-2 with TRBJ1-2; D gene ambiguous. CDR3 length: 14 residues. Germline CDR1 SGHTA, CDR2 FQGNSA. V was trimmed by 4 bases and J by 5 bases, leaving 14 bases between them.

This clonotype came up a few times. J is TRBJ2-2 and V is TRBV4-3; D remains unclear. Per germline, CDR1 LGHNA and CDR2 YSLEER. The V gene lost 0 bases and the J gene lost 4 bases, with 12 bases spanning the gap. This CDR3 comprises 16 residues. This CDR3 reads CASSQDWSTPTGELFF. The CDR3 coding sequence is TGCGCCAGCAGCCAAGATTGGTCTACCCCCACCGGGGAGCTGTTTTTT.

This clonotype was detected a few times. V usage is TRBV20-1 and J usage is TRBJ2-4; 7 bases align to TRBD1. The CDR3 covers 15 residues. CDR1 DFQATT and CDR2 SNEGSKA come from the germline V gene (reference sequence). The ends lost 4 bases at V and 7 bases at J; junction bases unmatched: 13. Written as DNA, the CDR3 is TGCAGTGCTAAGAACATACCGGGACAGATCAACATTCAGTACTTC. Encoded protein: CSAKNIPGQINIQYF.

CDR3 in DNA: TGTGCCAGCAGCTTAGTTGCGGACAACAATGAGCAGTACTTC. This gives the protein CASSLVADNNEQYF. The chain carries TRBV7-2 and TRBJ2-5; D is perhaps TRBD1 (5 bases). Germline-derived CDR1 and CDR2 are SGHTA and FQGNSA. The CDR3 contains 14 residues. Trimming pared 1 base from V and 11 bases from J, leaving 17 bases between.

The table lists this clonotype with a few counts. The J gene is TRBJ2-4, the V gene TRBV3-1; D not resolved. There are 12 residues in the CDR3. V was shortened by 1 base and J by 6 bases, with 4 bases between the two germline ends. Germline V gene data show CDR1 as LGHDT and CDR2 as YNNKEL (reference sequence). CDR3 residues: CASSQVGNIQYF. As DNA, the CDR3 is TGTGCCAGCAGCCAAGTTGGAAACATTCAGTACTTC.

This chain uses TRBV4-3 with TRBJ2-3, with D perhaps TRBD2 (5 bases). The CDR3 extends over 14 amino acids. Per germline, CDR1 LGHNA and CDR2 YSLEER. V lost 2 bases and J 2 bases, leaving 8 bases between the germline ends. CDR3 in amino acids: CASSQREPTDTQYF. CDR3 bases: TGCGCCAGCAGCCAAAGGGAGCCCACAGATACGCAGTATTTT.

The CDR3 reads CASTESRGGGELFF. The CDR3 nucleotides are TGTGCCAGTACCGAAAGTCGGGGCGGCGGGGAGCTGTTTTTT. V usage is TRBV19 and J usage is TRBJ2-2; either TRBD1 or TRBD2 may supply D (5 bases each). The CDR3 contains 14 residues. V dropped 7 bases and J dropped 7 bases, with 16 bases sitting between them. Germline CDR1 LNHDA, CDR2 SQIVND (reference sequence).

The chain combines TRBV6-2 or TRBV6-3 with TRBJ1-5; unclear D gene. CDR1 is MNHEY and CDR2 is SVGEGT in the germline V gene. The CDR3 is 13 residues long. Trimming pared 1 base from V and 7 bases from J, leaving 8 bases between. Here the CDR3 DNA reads TGTGCCAGCAGTTACTTTTCTGGGCAGCCCCAGCATTTT. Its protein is CASSYFSGQPQHF.